The 23 T cell receptor beta chains below come from one sample, sequenced in a study of T cells in Graves' hyperthyroidism and ophthalmopathy. Amplified TCR beta CDR3 regions derived from RNA transcripts. First-round RT-PCR with HTBI primers amplified the TCR CDR3 region. From the multiplex PCR reads, TCRdb called clonotypes with MiXCR, one entry per CDR3 protein. The data show some 360,000 distinct CDR3 sequences, roughly 13% seen once. The sequencing input was blood. These receptors were taken from an older woman with Graves' hyperthyroidism.

Comment on this clonotype: Given a much more abundant clone one base away, this may be a read error. The CDR3 loop is CASNVYGTANTEAFF. The CDR3 DNA is TGTGCCAGCAACGTATACGGGACAGCCAACACTGAAGCTTTCTTT. The chain is built from TRBV4-2 and TRBJ1-1; 7 nucleotides match TRBD1. CDR1 LGHNA and CDR2 YNFKEQ come from the germline V gene. This CDR3 contains 15 residues. The V segment lost 7 bases and the J segment 2 bases; nucleotides outside the gene matches: 10.

This clonotype was counted at least ten times. V and J are TRBV20-1 and TRBJ2-7, with D uncertain. The germline V gene encodes CDR1 DFQATT and CDR2 SNEGSKA (reference sequence). V was cut by 1 base and J by 2 bases, with 15 bases left in between. The CDR3 contains 15 residues. The CDR3 region has the DNA TGCAGTGCTAGAGGGAAGGGTACTTCCACCTACGAGCAGTACTTC. Its protein is CSARGKGTSTYEQYF.

In this sample, this clonotype turned up many times. The chain couples TRBV7-8 to TRBJ2-1; a possible D gene is TRBD2 (5 bases). CDR3 length equals 13 residues. V lost 2 bases and J lost 9, with 11 bases in between. CDR1 is SGHVS and CDR2 is FQNEAQ in the germline V gene. For the CDR3, the DNA is TGTGCCAGCAGCTTACCTGGGAGAGGTGAGCAGTTCTTC. Translated: CASSLPGRGEQFF.

The table lists this clonotype with many counts. The V call is TRBV15, the J call TRBJ1-2; possibly TRBD1 for D (6 bases). CDR1 is LNHNV and CDR2 is YYDKDF in the germline V gene (reference sequence). The CDR3 has 14 amino acids. Trimming cost V 0 bases and J 8 bases, with 13 bases left between them. CDR3: CATSRDLGARGYTF. The CDR3, as DNA: TGTGCCACCAGCAGAGATCTGGGGGCGCGAGGCTACACCTTC.

Ten or more counts support this clonotype. The chain is built from TRBV5-4 and TRBJ1-1; D gene unclear. The CDR3 is 14 residues long. Germline values: CDR1 SGHNT, CDR2 YYREEE (reference sequence). The germline V and J ends were trimmed by 3 bases and 1 base, with 10 bases remaining between them. CDR3 DNA sequence: TGTGCCAGCAGCTGGACCATTGGGAACACTGAAGCTTTCTTT. It encodes CASSWTIGNTEAFF.

This clonotype was seen repeatedly, ten times or more. The chain is built from TRBV18 and TRBJ1-1; 10 positions match TRBD1. The length of the CDR3 is 16 residues. In germline, CDR1 is KGHSH, CDR2 LQKENI. Trimming cost V 3 bases and J 4 bases; bases outside gene matches: 8. CDR3 loop: CASSPTGTGDGTEAFF. CDR3 in DNA: TGTGCCAGCTCACCTACCGGGACAGGGGACGGCACTGAAGCTTTCTTT.

This clonotype was picked up many times. This chain connects TRBV3-1 to TRBJ2-1; D call uncertain. The germline V and J ends were trimmed by 4 bases and 2 bases, with 15 bases remaining between them. The CDR3 runs 16 residues. Germline lookup yields CDR1 LGHDT and CDR2 YNNKEL (reference sequence). CDR3 nucleotides: TGTGCCAGCAGCCCAAACCAGGCGGAAGCCTACAATGAGCAGTTCTTC. Amino acid sequence: CASSPNQAEAYNEQFF.

The table lists this clonotype with many counts. The chain employs TRBV11-2 and TRBJ2-1, with D tentatively TRBD1 or TRBD2 (5 bases each). Germline V gene sequence: CDR1 SGHAT, CDR2 FQNNGV. V dropped 5 bases and J dropped 6 bases, with 11 bases sitting between them. This CDR3 comprises 13 residues. The CDR3 protein is CASSPGRFNEQFF. The CDR3 DNA sequence: TGTGCCAGCAGCCCGGGACGATTCAATGAGCAGTTCTTC.

This chain connects TRBV6-2 or TRBV6-3 to TRBJ1-1; D call uncertain. Germline assignment: CDR1 MNHEY and CDR2 SVGEGT. The CDR3 runs 14 residues. The V end lost 6 bases, the J end lost 0 bases, and 11 bases lay between the germline ends. CDR3 sequence: CASSIGVMNTEAFF. The CDR3 bases are TGTGCCAGCAGCATCGGGGTAATGAACACTGAAGCTTTCTTT.

With regard to this clonotype: Without the conserved terminal phenylalanine or tryptophan, this CDR3 likely stems from a read error. The V gene is TRBV2, the J gene TRBJ2-1; D may correspond to TRBD1 or TRBD2 (5 bases each). Germline lookup yields CDR1 SNHLY and CDR2 FYNNEI. This CDR3 is 15 amino acids long. Trimming took 8 bases from V and 0 from J, leaving 14 bases between them. CDR3 sequence: CASGPGPSSYNEQFL. The CDR3 nucleotides are TGTGCCAGCGGACCGGGACCGAGCTCCTACAATGAGCAGTTCCTC.

V usage is TRBV29-1 and J usage is TRBJ1-2; D perhaps matches TRBD1 (6 bases). Germline values: CDR1 SQVTM, CDR2 ANQGSEA. This CDR3 comprises 15 residues. Deletions cut 6 bases from V and 3 bases from J, with 20 bases between. Here the CDR3 DNA reads TGCAGCGTCGTATCCTTCCAACAGGGCGACTATGGCTACACCTTC. Encoded protein: CSVVSFQQGDYGYTF.

V usage is TRBV12-3 or TRBV12-4 and J usage is TRBJ1-1; D gene uncertain. V was cut by 1 base and J by 13 bases, with 16 bases left in between. There are 13 residues in the CDR3. The CDR3 DNA is TGTGCCAGCAGTTTAGTTCTCGGGGAAGTGGGTTTCTTT. Protein: CASSLVLGEVGFF.

This clonotype was recorded many times. This chain uses TRBV18 with TRBJ2-3; no firm D call. The CDR3 loop spans 14 amino acids. The germline V and J ends were trimmed by 0 bases and 4 bases, with 8 bases remaining between them. Germline lookup yields CDR1 KGHSH and CDR2 LQKENI. CDR3 loop: CASSPPARADTQYF. The CDR3 bases are TGTGCCAGCTCACCACCGGCTAGGGCAGATACGCAGTATTTT.

The chain couples TRBV15 to TRBJ2-1; weak D call: TRBD2 (5 bases). CDR3 length equals 15 residues. V shed 3 bases and J shed 2 bases, with 11 bases lying between them. The V gene's germline CDR1 is LNHNV and CDR2 YYDKDF (reference sequence). CDR3 sequence (DNA): TGTGCCACCAGCAGCAGGACTGGAACCTACAATGAGCAGTTCTTC. Translating it yields CATSSRTGTYNEQFF.

V gene TRBV20-1 combines with J gene TRBJ1-2, with 7 positions matching TRBD1. Germline V gene lookup returns CDR1 DFQATT and CDR2 SNEGSKA (reference sequence). The CDR3 is 11 residues long. J gave up 10 bases and V 2 bases, and 4 bases lay outside the gene matches. CDR3: CSARQGEHYTF. CDR3 in DNA: TGCAGTGCTAGACAGGGGGAACACTACACCTTC.

The gene calls are TRBV7-6 and TRBJ1-6; D unclear. Germline V CDR1 and CDR2: SGHVS, FNYEAQ. The V end lost 2 bases, the J end lost 4 bases, and 6 bases lay between the germline ends. This CDR3 has 14 amino acids. CDR3 sequence (DNA): TGTGCCAGCAGCTTAATGGGTTATAATTCACCCCTCCACTTT. It is translated as CASSLMGYNSPLHF.

V usage is TRBV12-3 or TRBV12-4 and J usage is TRBJ1-1; no definite D call. This CDR3 comprises 15 residues. With 2 bases removed from V and 8 bases from J, the gap between germline ends came to 18 bases. CDR3 protein: CASSLWAGPRREAFF. The DNA for the CDR3 is TGTGCCAGCAGTTTATGGGCCGGGCCGAGGAGGGAAGCTTTCTTT.

This clonotype has more than one count but fewer than ten. The chain links TRBV25-1 to TRBJ2-5, with TRBD1 identical over 7 bases. Germline V gives CDR1 MGHDK, CDR2 SYGVNS. The CDR3 contains 16 residues. Trimming took 6 bases from V and 4 from J; bases not matched to a gene: 14. CDR3 sequence reads: CASSQGGQRRGETQYF. The CDR3 DNA reads TGTGCCAGCAGCCAAGGGGGACAGAGGAGAGGAGAGACCCAGTACTTC.

This clonotype was counted only a few times. This chain connects TRBV5-4 to TRBJ2-2; D is ambiguous. This CDR3 comprises 14 residues. V shed 0 bases and J shed 5 bases, with 8 bases lying between them. CDR1 is SGHNT and CDR2 is YYREEE in the germline V gene (reference sequence). CDR3 residues: CASSLDSRTGELFF. In DNA form, the CDR3 reads TGTGCCAGCAGCTTGGACTCGCGAACCGGGGAGCTGTTTTTT. Using reference TRBV5-4 and TRBJ2-2 for the parts outside the CDR3, the full variable domain is ETGVTQSPTHLIKTRGQQVTLRCSSQSGHNTVSWYQQALGQGPQFIFQYYREEENGRGNFPPRFSGLQFPNYSSELNVNALELDDSALYLCASSLDSRTGELFFGEGSRLTVL.

This clonotype has a handful of counts. The gene calls are TRBV19 and TRBJ1-5; the D gene is possibly TRBD1 (5 bases). The CDR3 covers 12 residues. V dropped 6 bases and J dropped 5 bases, with 8 bases sitting between them. CDR1 and CDR2 (germline): LNHDA, SQIVND (reference sequence). The CDR3 nucleotides read TGTGCCAGTAGGGAAGGGGATCAGCCCCAGCATTTT. Translating it yields CASREGDQPQHF.

This clonotype was counted only a few times. The chain couples TRBV12-3 or TRBV12-4 to TRBJ2-7, with TRBD2 matching 13 bases. The CDR3 consists of 14 residues. The ends lost 6 bases at V and 6 bases at J; junction bases unmatched: 5. As DNA, the CDR3 is TGTGCCAGCAGCGGACTAGCGGGAGTGCGCGAGCAGTACTTC. It is translated as CASSGLAGVREQYF.

This clonotype was detected many times. The chain has TRBV20-1 and TRBJ2-3; D is possibly TRBD2 (7 bases). Germline assignment: CDR1 DFQATT and CDR2 SNEGSKA (reference sequence). V was trimmed by 6 bases and J by 0 bases, leaving 16 bases between them. This CDR3 region has 15 residues. The chain's CDR3 is CSAPRGRASTDTQYF. The CDR3 DNA is TGCAGTGCCCCGCGGGGGCGGGCTAGCACAGATACGCAGTATTTT.

This clonotype was seen repeatedly, ten times or more. V usage is TRBV29-1 and J usage is TRBJ1-1, with 7 bases identical to TRBD1. The CDR3 contains 15 residues. CDR1 is SQVTM, CDR2 ANQGSEA, per germline. V lost 0 bases and J lost 2; bases outside the gene matches: 6. CDR3 nucleotide sequence: TGCAGCGTTGAAGAGTGGACAGGTATAAACACTGAAGCTTTCTTT. Its translation is CSVEEWTGINTEAFF.